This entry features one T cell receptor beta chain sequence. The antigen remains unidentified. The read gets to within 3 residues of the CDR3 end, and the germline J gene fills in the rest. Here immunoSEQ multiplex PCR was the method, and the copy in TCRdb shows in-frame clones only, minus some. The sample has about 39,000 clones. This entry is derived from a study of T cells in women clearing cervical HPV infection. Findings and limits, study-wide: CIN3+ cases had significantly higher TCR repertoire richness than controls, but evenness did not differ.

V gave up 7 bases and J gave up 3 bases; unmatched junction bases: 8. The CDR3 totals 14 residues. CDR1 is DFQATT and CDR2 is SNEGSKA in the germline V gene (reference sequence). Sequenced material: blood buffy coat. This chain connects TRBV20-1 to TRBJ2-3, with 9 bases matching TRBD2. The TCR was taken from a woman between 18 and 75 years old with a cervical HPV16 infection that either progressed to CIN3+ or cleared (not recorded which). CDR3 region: CSVSRGGITDTQYF. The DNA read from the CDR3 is TGCAGTGTATCGCGGGGGGGGATTACAGATACG.